This T cell receptor (beta chain) was captured in a study of Ad26.COV2.S vaccination and SARS-CoV-2 variants. Background on the study: Recipients of Ad26.COV2.S got it intramuscularly, once or twice 56 days apart.

Specified treatment: around 19 received Ad26.COV2.S at low or high dose, single or two shots; 5 received placebo; per-sample allocation not given. The investigators took samples on day 63 after the first vaccine or placebo injection. Profiling relied on immunoSEQ multiplex PCR, and the TCRdb table lists in-frame clones only, not all of them. The sample lists 360,000 or so clones; roughly 84% were seen once. This CDR3 region has 15 residues. The V gene end was trimmed by 4 bases and the J gene end by 1 base; junction bases not matched to a gene: 6. Germline loops: CDR1 LGHDT, CDR2 YNNKEL (reference sequence). Study results and limitations: People given the vaccine had a wider spike-specific TCR breadth than placebo recipients did. The analyses of TCR breadth and depth may have understated the size of total T cell responses.

Details on this clone: Antigen unknown.

The source material was peripheral blood, sampled in a trial of Ad26.COV2.S vaccine versus placebo. The TCR sequence derives from a person between 18 and 65 years old who received the Ad26.COV2.S COVID-19 vaccine or a placebo. This rearrangement joins TRBV3-1 (or the pseudogene TRBV3-2) to TRBJ1-1; 7 nucleotides match TRBD1. CDR3 in amino acids: CASSLGRGRNTEAFF. As DNA, the CDR3 is TGTGCCAGCAGCCTAGGCAGGGGGAGGAACACTGAAGCTTTCTTT.